What follows are 15 T cell receptor beta chains derived from one specimen sequenced in a study of T cell repertoires in cytomegalovirus infection. TCRdb independently ran MiXCR on the reads; one entry per CDR3 protein. The repertoire includes hundreds of thousands of distinct CDR3 sequences, roughly 10% of them detected once, and roughly 10% sits in the top ten. The sequencing input was PBMCs. The source of these receptors is a human donor in good health (CMV status not recorded). Some clones in this sample may be carry-over from other donors' samples.

This clonotype appeared many times. This chain connects TRBV6-6 to TRBJ1-5; no reliable D call. The ends were cut back, 0 bases at V and 0 bases at J, with 6 bases in the middle. Germline V gene data show CDR1 as MNHNY and CDR2 as SVGAGI (reference sequence). The CDR3 runs 15 residues. The CDR3: CASSYSGTSNQPQHF. The CDR3 DNA is TGTGCCAGCAGTTACTCGGGCACTAGCAATCAGCCCCAGCATTTT.

This clonotype was counted many times. The CDR3 sequence: CASSYILEGQKGIQYF. The CDR3 DNA follows: TGTGCCAGCAGCTACATTCTAGAGGGACAAAAAGGCATTCAGTACTTC. This chain connects TRBV7-2 to TRBJ2-4; a weak D match, TRBD1 (6 bases). Germline loops: CDR1 SGHTA, CDR2 FQGNSA. The V and J ends lost 4 bases and 9 bases respectively, with 22 bases between them. This CDR3 spans 16 amino acids.

Many counts were recorded for this clonotype. The chain is built from TRBV20-1 and TRBJ2-5; no reliable D call. The germline CDR1 and CDR2 sequences are DFQATT and SNEGSKA (reference sequence). The length of the CDR3 is 11 residues. V lost 0 bases to trimming and J lost 4 bases, with 3 bases between them. The CDR3 DNA sequence: TGCAGTGCTAGAGAGGGAGAGACCCAGTACTTC. Protein product: CSAREGETQYF.

This CDR3 is CATSRDRGSVNTEAFF. The CDR3 coding sequence is TGTGCCACCAGCAGAGATCGGGGGAGCGTGAACACTGAAGCTTTCTTT. The chain couples TRBV15 to TRBJ1-1; tentatively, D is TRBD1 (5 bases). The CDR3 is 16 residues long. Germline V CDR1 and CDR2: LNHNV, YYDKDF (reference sequence). V was shortened by 0 bases and J by 0 bases, with 11 bases between the two germline ends.

This clonotype was detected many times. The rearrangement joins TRBV7-8 to TRBJ2-1; TRBD2 is a possible D gene (6 bases). V lost 3 bases to trimming and J lost 3 bases, with 12 bases between them. The length of the CDR3 is 15 residues. The germline CDR1 and CDR2 sequences are SGHVS and FQNEAQ. CDR3 bases: TGTGCCAGCAGCTTGGGCGGGGCAGACTACAATGAGCAGTTCTTC. The encoded protein is CASSLGGADYNEQFF.

This clonotype was detected many times. V and J are TRBV5-4 and TRBJ2-5, with D unresolved. V lost 2 bases and J lost 5, with 13 bases in between. Looked up from germline, CDR1 is SGHNT and CDR2 is YYREEE (reference sequence). The CDR3 has 14 amino acids. CDR3 sequence: CASSLGGTEETQYF. Written as DNA, the CDR3 is TGTGCCAGCAGCTTAGGCGGAACAGAGGAGACCCAGTACTTC.

This clonotype was observed at least ten times. The V call is TRBV5-1, the J call TRBJ1-2, with TRBD1 as a possible D gene (5 bases). The CDR3 sequence is 13 residues long. Deletions cut 0 bases from V and 6 bases from J, with 9 bases between. Germline assignment: CDR1 SGHRS and CDR2 YFSETQ. CDR3 sequence reads: CASSLDRINGYTF. The CDR3 nucleotides are TGCGCCAGCAGCTTGGACAGGATAAATGGCTACACCTTC.

This clonotype was seen ten or more times. Sequence at one end of the junction differs from germline and may be a read error. The CDR3: CASSLWASDGSTF. CDR3 nucleotide sequence: TGTGCCAGCAGCTTGTGGGCCAGCGATGGCTCCACCTTC. The chain joins TRBV11-2 to TRBJ1-2; D unclear. CDR3 length: 13 amino acids. CDR1 is SGHAT and CDR2 is FQNNGV in the germline V gene.

This clonotype was seen repeatedly, ten times or more. This rearrangement joins TRBV6-5 to TRBJ2-1; 8 bases line up with TRBD1. CDR3 length equals 16 residues. Germline-derived CDR1 and CDR2 are MNHEY and SVGAGI. After removal of 0 bases from V and 7 bases from J, the junction contained 8 bases not matched to a gene. Written as DNA, the CDR3 is TGTGCCAGCAGTTACTCTGAGGCAGGGGGCATGAATGAGCAGTTCTTC. The encoded protein is CASSYSEAGGMNEQFF.

The V gene is TRBV2, the J gene TRBJ1-1, with D maybe TRBD1 (5 bases). Germline CDR1 is SNHLY and CDR2 is FYNNEI. V lost 4 bases to trimming and J lost 0 bases, with 9 bases between them. The CDR3 contains 14 residues. In DNA, the CDR3 is TGTGCCAGCAGTGCGGGGCTCGTGAACACTGAAGCTTTCTTT. Amino acids: CASSAGLVNTEAFF.

The sample holds many counts of this clonotype. This chain links TRBV5-6 with TRBJ2-5, with TRBD2 as a possible D gene (5 bases). Germline CDR1 SGHDT, CDR2 YYEEEE. V was clipped by 0 bases and J by 4 bases, with 19 bases between them. The CDR3 covers 17 residues. The CDR3 sequence: CASSLARGDPRLETQYF. The DNA of the CDR3 is TGTGCCAGCAGCTTGGCTCGGGGAGATCCTAGGCTAGAGACCCAGTACTTC.

In this sample, this clonotype turned up many times. V is TRBV7-3 and J is TRBJ1-1; no clear D gene. Germline V CDR1 and CDR2: SGHTA, FQGTGA. The CDR3 is 13 residues long. V shed 5 bases and J shed 6 bases, with 13 bases lying between them. The CDR3 protein is CASSRAGVPEAFF. In nucleotides, the CDR3 is TGTGCCAGCAGCCGCGCTGGGGTACCTGAAGCTTTCTTT. Drawing the rest from reference TRBV7-3 and TRBJ1-1, the complete variable domain is GAGVSQTPSNKVTEKGKYVELRCDPISGHTALYWYRQSLGQGPEFLIYFQGTGAADDSGLPNDRFFAVRPEGSVSTLKIQRTERGDSAVYLCASSRAGVPEAFFGQGTRLTVV.

This clonotype was seen ten or more times. The rearrangement uses TRBV5-4 and TRBJ2-1, with a tentative D call TRBD2 (5 bases). This CDR3 comprises 13 residues. V dropped 0 bases and J dropped 9 bases, with 10 bases sitting between them. In germline, CDR1 is SGHNT, CDR2 YYREEE (reference sequence). The CDR3 coding sequence is TGTGCCAGCAGCTTGGCGGGGTTTAGTGAGCAGTTCTTC. This encodes CASSLAGFSEQFF.

This clonotype was seen ten or more times. CDR3 in amino acids: CASSLGGGVGTDTQYF. The CDR3 DNA follows: TGTGCCAGCAGTTTGGGGGGCGGGGTAGGCACAGATACGCAGTATTTT. The chain combines TRBV12-3 or TRBV12-4 with TRBJ2-3, with D possibly called TRBD1 or TRBD2 (6 bases each). V gave up 3 bases and J gave up 1 base, with 14 bases separating them. The CDR3 has 16 residues.

The V gene is TRBV20-1, the J gene TRBJ1-6, with no clear D. The V end was cut by 0 bases, the J end by 6 bases, with 6 bases between. Germline V gives CDR1 DFQATT, CDR2 SNEGSKA (reference sequence). The length of the CDR3 is 13 residues. The CDR3 bases are TGCAGTGCTAGAGACGTCGCTAATTCACCCCTCCACTTT. Its translation: CSARDVANSPLHF.